This passage covers 8 T cell receptor beta chains from one sample sequenced in a study of Graves' ophthalmopathy and Graves' hyperthyroidism. Investigators amplified TCR beta CDR3 regions from RNA transcripts. Second-round multiplex PCR came after a first-round RT-PCR that employed HTBI primers. TCRdb reprocessed the multiplex PCR reads with MiXCR, giving one entry per CDR3 protein. This sample has 600,000 to 700,000 distinct CDR3 sequences, with over 40% found just once. Sequencing was carried out using peripheral blood. Receptors originate from an adult man with Graves' ophthalmopathy.

This clonotype was seen a handful of times. V and J are TRBV12-3 or TRBV12-4 and TRBJ2-7; D may match TRBD1 or TRBD2 (6 bases each). V was clipped by 5 bases and J by 3 bases, with 14 bases between them. The CDR3 has 14 residues. The CDR3 region is CASSLFGGIYEQYF. Written as DNA, the CDR3 is TGTGCCAGCAGTCTTTTCGGGGGCATCTACGAGCAGTACTTC.

This clonotype was observed at least ten times. CDR3: CASSLGGTTGNYGYTF. In DNA, the CDR3 is TGTGCCAGCAGTTTAGGGGGGACGACAGGGAACTATGGCTACACCTTC. The chain is built from TRBV12-3 or TRBV12-4 and TRBJ1-2; 7 nucleotides line up with TRBD1. V gave up 1 base and J gave up 2 bases; unmatched junction bases: 7. The CDR3 is made up of 16 amino acids.

This clonotype has ten or more counts. The genes are TRBV5-5 and TRBJ1-1; D call uncertain. The CDR3 spans 15 residues. Germline V gene data show CDR1 as SGHKS and CDR2 as YYEKEE (reference sequence). The germline V and J ends were trimmed by 2 bases and 0 bases, with 11 bases remaining between them. CDR3 amino acids: CASSFTAGMNTEAFF. In DNA form, the CDR3 reads TGTGCCAGCAGCTTTACAGCTGGGATGAACACTGAAGCTTTCTTT.

The V call is TRBV11-2, the J call TRBJ1-2; possible D gene TRBD1, 6 bases. Germline V gives CDR1 SGHAT, CDR2 FQNNGV. The CDR3 runs to 15 residues. The germline V and J ends were trimmed by 5 bases and 3 bases, with 16 bases remaining between them. Written as DNA, the CDR3 is TGTGCCAGCAGCAGTGCTAGAGAGGGGGACTATGGCTACACCTTC. This codes for CASSSAREGDYGYTF. The full variable domain, completed using reference TRBV11-2 and TRBJ1-2, is EAGVAQSPRYKIIEKRQSVAFWCNPISGHATLYWYQQILGQGPKLLIQFQNNGVVDDSQLPKDRFSAERLKGVDSTLKIQPAKLEDSAVYLCASSSAREGDYGYTFGSGTRLTVV.

This clonotype was recorded at least ten times. The CDR3 nucleotides are TGTGCCAGCAGCTTTCTCGGGGAGACTAATGGCTACACCTTC. It specifies CASSFLGETNGYTF. This chain joins TRBV7-3 and TRBJ1-2; D gene unclear. The CDR3 totals 14 residues. Trimming removed 3 bases from V and 6 bases from J, with 14 bases in between. Germline CDR1 SGHTA, CDR2 FQGTGA.

The chain carries TRBV29-1 and TRBJ2-5; TRBD1 aligns across 7 bases. The length of the CDR3 is 12 residues. Germline V gives CDR1 SQVTM, CDR2 ANQGSEA. In DNA, the CDR3 is TGCAGATTGACAGGGCCCCAAGAGACCCAGTACTTC. Residues: CRLTGPQETQYF.

This chain links TRBV29-1 with TRBJ1-1; D may be TRBD1 (6 bases). The germline CDR1 and CDR2 sequences are SQVTM and ANQGSEA. V shed 7 bases and J shed 1 base, with 13 bases lying between them. CDR3 length equals 13 residues. CDR3: CSAQIGGNTEAFF. The CDR3 DNA reads TGCAGCGCTCAAATAGGGGGGAACACTGAAGCTTTCTTT.

This clonotype was found once. This rearrangement joins TRBV25-1 to TRBJ1-1; D is possibly TRBD1 (6 bases). Per germline, CDR1 MGHDK and CDR2 SYGVNS. The CDR3 runs to 14 residues. CDR3 sequence reads: CARDPLQGWTEAFF. CDR3 nucleotides: TGTGCTAGAGATCCCCTCCAGGGGTGGACTGAAGCTTTCTTT. The variable domain in full, completed from reference TRBV25-1 and TRBJ1-1, reads EADIYQTPRYLVIGTGKKITLECSQTMGHDKMYWYQQDPGMELHLIHYSYGVNSTEKGDLSSESTVSRIRTEHFPLTLESARPSHTSQYLCARDPLQGWTEAFFGQGTRLTVV.